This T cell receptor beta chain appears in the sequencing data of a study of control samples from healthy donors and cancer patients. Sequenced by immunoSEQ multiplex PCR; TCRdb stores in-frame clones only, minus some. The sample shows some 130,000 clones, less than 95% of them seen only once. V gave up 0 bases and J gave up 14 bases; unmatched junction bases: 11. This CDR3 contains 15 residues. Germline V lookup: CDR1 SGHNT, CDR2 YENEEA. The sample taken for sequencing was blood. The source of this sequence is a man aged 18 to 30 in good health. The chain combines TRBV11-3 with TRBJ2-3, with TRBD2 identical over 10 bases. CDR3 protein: CASSLDGLAGAHRYF. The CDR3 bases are TGTGCCAGCAGCTTAGATGGGCTAGCGGGGGCTCACAGGTATTTT.